The text below deals with one T cell receptor beta chain. Antigen: not known. Trimming left V 5 bases short and J 2 bases short, with 15 bases between. CDR3 size: 15 residues. Germline values: CDR1 MNHEY, CDR2 SMNVEV (reference sequence). The authors took one heparinised blood draw, averaging about 120 mL, from each donor. Each of the CD4+ naive, central memory, regulatory and stem cell-like memory populations was sorted via CD45RO/CCR7/CD25/CD127/CD95/CD27. The whole isolated RNA underwent reverse transcription, so sequencing captured expressed TCRB transcripts. Profiled with immunoSEQ multiplex PCR; TCRdb holds only in-frame clones, not every one. Here the sample spans more than 100,000 clones, about 10% being singletons. These data are taken from a study of beta chain features in type 1 diabetes. Regarding the study as a whole: High TCR expression in some cells could lead to their over-representation in cDNA sequencing. In these data, an HLA type influence on TCRB rearrangement remained unresolved. Patients with Type 1 diabetes showed moderately but significantly shorter TCRB CDR3s in all four CD4+ subsets.

The sequenced sample consisted of central memory CD4+ T cells from blood. The chain joins TRBV27 to TRBJ2-5, with a tentative D call TRBD1 (6 bases). This sequence originates from a man aged 25-45 years with type 1 diabetes. CDR3 loop: CASSPSGVAQETQYF. CDR3 DNA: TGTGCCAGCAGTCCGTCAGGGGTGGCACAAGAGACCCAGTACTTC.